This T cell receptor beta chain derives from a study of cytotoxic CD8 clonotypes in ibrutinib-treated CLL. The overall study: It was after a median around twelve months of treatment, range 6 to 36, that response samples were taken.

Trimming left V 0 bases short and J 8 bases short, with 7 bases between. Germline CDR1 and CDR2: WNHNN and SYGVQD (reference sequence). The CDR3 is 12 residues long. A word on this clone: Its antigen is currently unknown.

Study results and limitations: Public clonotypes proved infrequent, and on treatment they shrank or remained steady. At the start, clonality exceeded age-matched healthy donors and followed circulating CD8+ T-cell counts.

Targeted sequencing depth ranged from 1 in 200,000 to 1 in 1 million T cells. Clones were read by immunoSEQ multiplex PCR, and TCRdb kept only the in-frame ones, dropping some. This table has 300,000 to 350,000 clones, roughly 79% appearing once. Here the sequenced sample was PBMCs, taken before ibrutinib treatment. This clonotype was obtained from a human donor with chronic lymphocytic leukemia. The genes are TRBV10-1 and TRBJ1-2; D is ambiguous. The DNA of the CDR3 is TGCGCCAGCAGTGAGTCGGGCTACGGCTACACCTTC. It is translated as CASSESGYGYTF.